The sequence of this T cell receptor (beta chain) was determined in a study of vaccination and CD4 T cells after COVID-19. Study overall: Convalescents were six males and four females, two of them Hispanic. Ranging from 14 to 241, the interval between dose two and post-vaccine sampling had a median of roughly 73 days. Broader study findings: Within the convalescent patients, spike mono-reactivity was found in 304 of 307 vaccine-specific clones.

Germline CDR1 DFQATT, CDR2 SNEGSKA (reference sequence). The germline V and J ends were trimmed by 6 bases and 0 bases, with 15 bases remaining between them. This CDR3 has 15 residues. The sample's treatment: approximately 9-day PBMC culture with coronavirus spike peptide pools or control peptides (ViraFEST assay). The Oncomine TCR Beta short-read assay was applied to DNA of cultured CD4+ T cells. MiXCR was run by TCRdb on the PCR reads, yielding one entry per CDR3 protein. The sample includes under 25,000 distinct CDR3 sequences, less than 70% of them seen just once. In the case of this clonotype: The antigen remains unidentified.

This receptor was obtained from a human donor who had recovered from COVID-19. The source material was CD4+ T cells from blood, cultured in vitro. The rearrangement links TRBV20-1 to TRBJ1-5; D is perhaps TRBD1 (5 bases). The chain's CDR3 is CSAPAWQGSNQPQHF. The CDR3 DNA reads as TGCAGTGCGCCCGCCTGGCAGGGTAGCAATCAGCCCCAGCATTTT.